The 15 T cell receptor beta chains below come from one sample, sequenced in a study of shared clonotypes between healthy human individuals. Sequenced by immunoSEQ multiplex PCR; TCRdb stores in-frame clones only, minus some. The profile shows millions of clones, roughly 93% of them singletons. Specimen: naive CD4+ T cells from PBMCs. Regarding subset: CD45RA+ positively selected. These receptors all come from a young man in good health. Some clones in this sample may be carry-over from other donors' samples.

DNA of the CDR3: TGTGCCAGCAGCTACCTCGACAGGAAGAACACTGAAGCTTTCTTT. Its protein is CASSYLDRKNTEAFF. The V call is TRBV5-6, the J call TRBJ1-1; TRBD1 is a possible D gene (6 bases). V was clipped by 3 bases and J by 1 base, with 13 bases between them. Looked up from germline, CDR1 is SGHDT and CDR2 is YYEEEE. The CDR3 covers 15 residues. The variable domain in full, completed from reference TRBV5-6 and TRBJ1-1, reads DAGVTQSPTHLIKTRGQQVTLRCSPKSGHDTVSWYQQALGQGPQFIFQYYEEEERQRGNFPDRFSGHQFPNYSSELNVNALLLGDSALYLCASSYLDRKNTEAFFGQGTRLTVV.

The V call is TRBV7-2, the J call TRBJ2-1; 11 bases agree with TRBD1. Germline-derived CDR1 and CDR2 are SGHTA and FQGNSA. CDR3 length: 14 residues. V lost 6 bases and J lost 10; bases outside the gene matches: 8. The CDR3 reads CASRPRTGGNEQFF. In DNA form, the CDR3 reads TGTGCCAGCAGGCCACGGACAGGGGGCAACGAGCAGTTCTTC.

V usage is TRBV5-5 and J usage is TRBJ1-2; D is uncertain. Trimming removed 1 base at V and 0 bases at J, with 7 bases between. CDR1 is SGHKS and CDR2 is YYEKEE in the germline V gene (reference sequence). CDR3 size: 14 residues. The CDR3 DNA follows: TGTGCCAGCAGCTTGTGGCCGGCTAACTATGGCTACACCTTC. This codes for CASSLWPANYGYTF.

The V and J genes are TRBV19 and TRBJ1-2; D call uncertain. V lost 5 bases and J 4 bases, leaving 11 bases between the germline ends. CDR3 length: 13 residues. CDR1 is LNHDA, CDR2 SQIVND, per germline (reference sequence). CDR3 region: CASSQEPRYGYTF. Here the CDR3 DNA reads TGTGCCAGTAGTCAAGAACCTCGCTATGGCTACACCTTC.

The chain carries TRBV5-1 and TRBJ2-1, with TRBD2 identical over 9 bases. The CDR3 length is 16 residues. From germline, CDR1 is SGHRS and CDR2 YFSETQ. V shed 0 bases, J shed 10 bases, and the junction held 11 bases outside the gene matches. CDR3 sequence reads: CASSLGSLAGRGEQFF. The DNA of the CDR3 is TGCGCCAGCAGCTTGGGTTCACTAGCGGGCCGGGGCGAGCAGTTCTTC.

This rearrangement joins TRBV5-4 to TRBJ2-5, with 12 positions matching TRBD2. The CDR3 length is 16 residues. Germline V gives CDR1 SGHNT, CDR2 YYREEE (reference sequence). Germline trimming cut 4 bases from V and 1 base from J; bases unmatched to any gene: 5. CDR3 coding DNA: TGTGCCAGCAGCCGCGGACTAGCGGGGCCCCAAGAGACCCAGTACTTC. Translating it yields CASSRGLAGPQETQYF.

The sample holds a few counts of this clone. This sequence joins TRBV18 and TRBJ1-1; weak D call: TRBD1 (6 bases). The CDR3 has 15 amino acids. Germline lookup yields CDR1 KGHSH and CDR2 LQKENI. V lost 3 bases to trimming and J lost 0 bases, with 11 bases between them. This CDR3 is CASSPRQVMNTEAFF. The DNA of the CDR3 is TGTGCCAGCTCACCGAGACAGGTTATGAACACTGAAGCTTTCTTT.

This sequence joins TRBV30 and TRBJ2-7; 7 bases fit TRBD2. Germline V CDR1 and CDR2: GTSNPN, SVGIG (reference sequence). Germline trimming cut 0 bases from V and 1 base from J; bases unmatched to any gene: 15. The length of the CDR3 is 18 residues. The CDR3 loop is CAWSVRWGRASGSYEQYF. CDR3 DNA sequence: TGTGCCTGGAGTGTACGATGGGGCCGGGCTAGCGGATCCTACGAGCAGTACTTC.

The rearrangement uses TRBV6-1 and TRBJ2-7; a possible D gene is TRBD1 (6 bases). V dropped 6 bases and J dropped 2 bases, with 11 bases sitting between them. CDR1 MNHNS and CDR2 SASEGT come from the germline V gene. This CDR3 contains 13 residues. The CDR3 nucleotides read TGTGCCAGCAGAACGGACAGTACCTACGAGCAGTACTTC. Protein sequence: CASRTDSTYEQYF.

The J gene is TRBJ2-7, the V gene TRBV7-2; 12 nucleotides align to TRBD1. CDR3 length equals 15 residues. CDR1 is SGHTA and CDR2 is FQGNSA in the germline V gene. After removal of 3 bases from V and 3 bases from J, the junction contained 3 bases not matched to a gene. The CDR3 sequence is CASSFGTGGYYEQYF. Here the CDR3 DNA reads TGTGCCAGCAGCTTTGGGACAGGGGGCTACTACGAGCAGTACTTC.

This chain joins TRBV7-3 and TRBJ1-1; weak D call: TRBD1 (5 bases). Per germline, CDR1 SGHTA and CDR2 FQGTGA. The CDR3 is 13 amino acids. The V end lost 3 bases, the J end lost 4 bases, and 9 bases lay between the germline ends. This CDR3 is CASSFQGVTEAFF. The CDR3 DNA follows: TGTGCCAGCAGCTTCCAGGGTGTCACTGAAGCTTTCTTT.

The chain carries TRBV4-1 and TRBJ2-1; 10 bases map to TRBD2. Germline V gene data show CDR1 as MGHRA and CDR2 as YSYEKL. The CDR3 has 16 amino acids. Germline trimming cut 0 bases from V and 7 bases from J; bases unmatched to any gene: 6. Here the CDR3 reads CASSQDLAGEWNEQFF. The CDR3 coding sequence is TGCGCCAGCAGCCAAGATCTAGCGGGAGAATGGAATGAGCAGTTCTTC.

This clone occurred a few times. J is TRBJ1-1 and V is TRBV27, with D perhaps TRBD1 (5 bases). The germline V gene encodes CDR1 MNHEY and CDR2 SMNVEV (reference sequence). This CDR3 is 15 amino acids long. V lost 8 bases to trimming and J lost 3 bases, with 19 bases between them. CDR3 amino acids: CASVRLRGEDTEAFF. In DNA form, the CDR3 reads TGTGCCAGCGTTCGCCTCCGGGGGGAGGACACTGAAGCTTTCTTT.

This clone was seen just once. This chain connects TRBV2 to TRBJ1-3, with D possibly TRBD1 on 6 matching bases. The CDR3 is 16 amino acids. CDR1 and CDR2 (germline): SNHLY, FYNNEI. V lost 3 bases and J 5 bases, leaving 17 bases between the germline ends. Here the CDR3 reads CASSDVGLGHRNTIYF. CDR3 DNA: TGTGCCAGCAGTGATGTCGGGTTGGGACACCGAAACACCATATATTTT.

The chain employs TRBV4-2 and TRBJ2-3, with D possibly matching TRBD1 (5 bases). Looked up from germline, CDR1 is LGHNA and CDR2 is YNFKEQ. The CDR3 has 18 residues. Trimming took 1 base from V and 4 from J, leaving 21 bases between them. The CDR3 sequence is CASSQALFGALGSDTQYF. In DNA, the CDR3 is TGTGCCAGCAGCCAAGCGCTTTTTGGGGCCTTAGGATCAGATACGCAGTATTTT.